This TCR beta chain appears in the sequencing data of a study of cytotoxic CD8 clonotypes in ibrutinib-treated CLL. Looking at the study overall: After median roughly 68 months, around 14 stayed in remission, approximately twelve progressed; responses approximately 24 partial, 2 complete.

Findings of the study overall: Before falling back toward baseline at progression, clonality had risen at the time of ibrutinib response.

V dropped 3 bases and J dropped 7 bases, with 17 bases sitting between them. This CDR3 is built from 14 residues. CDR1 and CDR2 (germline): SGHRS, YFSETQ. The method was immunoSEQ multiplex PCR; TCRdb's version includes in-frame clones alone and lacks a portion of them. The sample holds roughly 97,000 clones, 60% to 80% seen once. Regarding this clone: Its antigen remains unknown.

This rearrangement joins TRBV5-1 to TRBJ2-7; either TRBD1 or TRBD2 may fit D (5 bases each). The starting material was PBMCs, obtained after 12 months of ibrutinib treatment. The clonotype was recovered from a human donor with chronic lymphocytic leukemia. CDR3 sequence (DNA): TGCGCCAGCAGCTCTGGGACGATTGCTGGTGAGCAGTACTTC. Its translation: CASSSGTIAGEQYF.